The following is a T cell receptor beta chain sequence with its context. V gave up 6 bases and J gave up 0 bases, with 7 bases separating them. Germline V gene lookup returns CDR1 SGHRS and CDR2 YFSETQ. This CDR3 comprises 14 residues. Original processing methods: Amplification with reference gene primers provided the estimates of nucleated cell counts. The assay was immunoSEQ multiplex PCR, and TCRdb's table has in-frame clones only and misses some. D and trimming come from the DNA, and the V and J calls and clone size come from that table. The repertoire includes around 300,000 clones, approximately 90% of them detected once, and 3% sits in the top ten. The data are from a study of blood T cell repertoires in COVID-19. Overall study: From the United States, Italy and Spain came samples of acute and convalescent COVID-19. The analysed material was cDNA or gDNA that came from T cells, B-cell-depleted T cells, or PBMCs.

The sample was peripheral blood. The source is a woman in her thirties with active or convalescent COVID-19. V gene TRBV5-1 combines with J gene TRBJ2-6; D unresolved. The CDR3 nucleotides read TGCGCCAGCAATATCGGCTCTGGGGCCAACGTCCTGACTTTC. This encodes CASNIGSGANVLTF. Looking up the rest from reference TRBV5-1 and TRBJ2-6 gives the full variable domain: KAGVTQTPRYLIKTRGQQVTLSCSPISGHRSVSWYQQTPGQGLQFLFEYFSETQRNKGNFPGRFSGRQFSNSRSEMNVSTLELGDSALYLCASNIGSGANVLTFGAGSRLTVL.